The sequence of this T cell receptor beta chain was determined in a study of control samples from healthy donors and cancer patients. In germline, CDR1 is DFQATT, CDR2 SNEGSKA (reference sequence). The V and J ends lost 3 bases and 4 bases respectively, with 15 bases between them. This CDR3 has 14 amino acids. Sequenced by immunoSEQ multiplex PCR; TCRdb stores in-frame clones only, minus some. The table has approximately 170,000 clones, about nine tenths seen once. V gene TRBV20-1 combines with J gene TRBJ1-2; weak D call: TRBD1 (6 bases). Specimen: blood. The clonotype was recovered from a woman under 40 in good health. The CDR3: CSASPNSGAYGYTF. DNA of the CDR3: TGCAGTGCTAGTCCCAATTCAGGGGCCTATGGCTACACCTTC.